The rows below give T cell receptor beta chains drawn from one sample of a study of graft-versus-host responses after intestinal transplantation. The assay was immunoSEQ multiplex PCR, and TCRdb's table has in-frame clones only and misses some. Found here are some 86,000 clones, less than 90% of them singletons; the top ten hold roughly 0.28%. Their antigens remain unidentified. Sequencing was performed on unstimulated CD4+ T cells sorted from spleen or lymph node cells, taken before transplant. The receptors here all came from a human donor who was the organ donor for an intestinal transplant. CDR3s include the opening cysteine and the closing phenylalanine or tryptophan. The order of the fields is CDR3 length, clone size, V gene, CDR3 protein. Clone size is given for some rows only: seen once, a few or many times, or a class if the clone is expanded.

17	.	TRBV6-7	CASSYWRTSYTYNEQFF
13	.	TRBV27	CASSRTALYGYTF
15	few	TRBV6-5	CASSYKGVSGNTIYF
11	.	TRBV20-1	CSASWRVEQFF
13	.	TRBV19	CATSGGGYYGYTF
13	.	TRBV29-1	CSVTRQGGYKQYF
12	.	TRBV7-8	CASSIRQSQAFF
16	.	TRBV29-1	CSVGTGEYGMNTEAFF
14	.	TRBV6-1	CASRRTGDTYEQYF
13	.	TRBV27	CASSAGRAYEQYF
13	.	TRBV23-1	CASSQSLRGGYTF
16	.	TRBV11-3	CASSSGRGSYTGELFF
15	.	TRBV4-1	CASSQGLPYQETQYF
16	.	TRBV9	CASSRSPAEAREKLFF
15	once	TRBV7-3	CASSLTGSGANVLTF
16	.	TRBV7-2	CASSLAIRGFNSPLHF
17	.	TRBV13	CASSLGSLRGLALGQYF
15	.	TRBV18	CASSPKPPGVDGYTF
11	.	TRBV18	CASSPGETQYF
14	.	TRBV5-1	CASRDSPEADTQYF
17	.	TRBV4-2	CASSLSRRGSSYNEQFF
16	once	TRBV9	CASSASGEIMNTEAFF
14	.	TRBV5-1	CASSPGLAEETQYF
14	.	TRBV7-9	CASSLLQGVYGYTF
16	.	TRBV4-3	CASSLESGGLADTQYF
14	.	TRBV6-5	CASSYSGEGNTIYF
12	.	TRBV5-1	CATGTGNNEQFF
16	.	TRBV4-3	CASSQDSTNSVYEQYF
15	once	TRBV7-2	CASSLLAGGPDTQYF
15	.	TRBV7-2	CASSSPGQFYNEQFF
20	.	TRBV7-8	CASSLISYRGRLAGGNEQYF
11	.	TRBV7-8	CASSVNNEQFF
17	.	TRBV4-3	CASSRILVLADRGEQFF
13	.	TRBV29-1	CSDGTSSTDTQYF
17	once	TRBV6-1	CASSEARGRAGANVLTF
15	.	TRBV7-2	CASSFIGDGNYGYTF
13	.	TRBV5-4	CASSLDGDTEAFF
16	.	TRBV9	CASSLDLGTGAYEQYF
15	.	TRBV9	CASSPRDRGRNGYTF
17	.	TRBV25-1	CASSGTSGRGSTDTQYF
14	.	TRBV6-1	CASSERRGAYEQYF